This TCR beta chain was recorded in a study of cytomegalovirus exposure and HLA in healthy donors. The method was immunoSEQ multiplex PCR; TCRdb's version includes in-frame clones alone and lacks a portion of them. This sample carries 220,000 or so clones, 83% of them seen once, and the ten largest clones take roughly 5.7%. Sequencing used PBMCs. The source is a woman under 30 in good health and CMV-seronegative.

CDR3: CASSQRGGGTTDTQYF. CDR3 nucleotides: TGTGCCAGCAGCCAAAGAGGAGGGGGGACCACAGATACGCAGTATTTT. The gene calls are TRBV9 and TRBJ2-3; D possibly uses TRBD1 or TRBD2 (6 bases each). From germline, CDR1 is SGDLS and CDR2 YYNGEE. The CDR3 runs to 16 residues. The V and J ends lost 4 bases and 2 bases respectively, with 17 bases between them.